The 8 T cell receptor beta chains reported below all come from one sample, sequenced in a study of T cell clonality in common variable immunodeficiency. Sequencing used immunoSEQ multiplex PCR; TCRdb keeps in-frame clones, though not all of them. This repertoire lists fewer than 30,000 clones without singletons; roughly 3.2% sits in the top ten. What these receptors recognize is not known. Study-level points and caveats: Fewer deletions and N-nucleotide insertions were reportedly seen in common variable immunodeficiency TCR beta sequences.

Sequenced: peripheral blood mononuclear cells. Every receptor here comes from a human donor with common variable immunodeficiency.

This clone has more than one count but fewer than ten. The CDR3 here is CASRPGQGGYTF. The sequenced CDR3 bases are TGTGCCAGCAGGCCGGGACAGGGGGGC. V usage is TRBV6-2 or TRBV6-3 and J usage is TRBJ1-2; 10 bases agree with TRBD1. The read finishes 3 residues shy of the CDR3 end, and the germline J gene is used to complete it. The CDR3 length is 12 residues. Germline V gene data show CDR1 as MNHEY and CDR2 as SVGEGT.

This clone has a count of ten or more. Read data end 3 residues before the CDR3 end; the end is taken from the germline J gene. J is TRBJ1-2 and V is TRBV5-1; unclear D gene. Trimming shortened V by 5 bases and J by 1 base, and 9 bases separated the two germline ends. The germline CDR1 and CDR2 sequences are SGHRS and YFSETQ. The CDR3 sequence is 13 residues long. CDR3 DNA, as far as it was read: TGCGCCAGCAGGACAACAGTTAACTATGGC. Its translation is CASRTTVNYG. The full CDR3 reads CASRTTVNYGYTF.

This clone was found a few times. The read ends 3 residues early relative to the CDR3; the germline J gene fills the gap. The chain carries TRBV2 and TRBJ2-2; 10 nucleotides match TRBD1. After removal of 5 bases from V and 8 bases from J, the junction contained 8 bases not matched to a gene. Per the germline V gene, CDR1 is SNHLY and CDR2 is FYNNEI. The CDR3 length is 15 residues. The sequenced CDR3 bases are TGTGCCAGCAGTACGGACAGGGGGGCGCCAGGGGAG. Residues: CASSTDRGAPGE. The full CDR3 is CASSTDRGAPGELFF.

Many counts were recorded for this clone. The read gets to within 3 residues of the CDR3 end, and the germline J gene fills in the rest. This chain links TRBV18 with TRBJ1-5, with 7 bases lining up with TRBD1. CDR1 is KGHSH and CDR2 is LQKENI in the germline V gene. The CDR3 is 15 residues long. Trimming removed 3 bases from V and 4 bases from J; junction bases left unmatched: 6. The DNA read from the CDR3 is TGTGCCAGCTCACCTGCGACAGGGACGAATCAGCCC. Its translation: CASSPATGTNQP. The CDR3 reads in full as CASSPATGTNQPQHF.

As for this clone: The read ends 3 residues shy of where the CDR3 ends; the end is completed using the germline J gene. The chain is built from TRBV18 and TRBJ1-1; 8 nucleotides match TRBD1. Germline assignment: CDR1 KGHSH and CDR2 LQKENI. CDR3 length: 15 residues. The J segment lost 4 bases and the V segment lost 3 bases, leaving 7 bases of the junction unmatched. Incomplete CDR3 DNA: TGTGCCAGCTCACCCCAGGGGGCGCAAGGCACTGAA. Amino acids: CASSPQGAQGTE. The CDR3 reads in full as CASSPQGAQGTEAFF.

A remark on this clone: The read falls 3 residues short of the CDR3 end, and the missing part is taken from the germline J gene. The gene calls are TRBV5-6 and TRBJ1-1; D remains ambiguous. The V end was cut by 7 bases, the J end by 4 bases, with 17 bases between. The CDR3 has 14 amino acids. CDR1 is SGHDT, CDR2 YYEEEE, per germline. Incomplete CDR3 DNA: TGTGCCAGCGGCCCGCTAGGTGTTGGCACTGAA. Its protein product is CASGPLGVGTE. The complete CDR3 protein is CASGPLGVGTEAFF.

At least ten counts were recorded for this clone. Read coverage stops 3 residues before the CDR3 terminus; the germline J gene supplies the remainder. V is TRBV6-2 or TRBV6-3 and J is TRBJ2-3; 11 bases are shared with TRBD2. Germline CDR1 MNHEY, CDR2 SVGEGT. The CDR3 runs 17 residues. Unmatched junction bases numbered 9, after V lost 5 bases and J lost 2 bases. The CDR3 DNA, read in part, is TGTGCCAGCAGTCCGGCGGGACTAGCGGATTTCACAGATACG. Its translation is CASSPAGLADFTDT. The entire CDR3 protein is CASSPAGLADFTDTQYF.

This clone was counted ten times or more. The DNA ends 3 residues before the CDR3 does, and the rest of the CDR3 is filled in from the germline J gene. The chain is built from TRBV11-2 and TRBJ1-1; D not certain. The CDR3 extends over 13 amino acids. The germline V gene encodes CDR1 SGHAT and CDR2 FQNNGV. The V end lost 5 bases, the J end lost 0 bases, and 7 bases lay between the germline ends. CDR3: CASSPTMNTEAFF. Incomplete CDR3 DNA: TGTGCCAGCAGCCCTACCATGAACACTGAA.